This T cell receptor beta chain was sequenced in a study of radiation and T cells in renal cell carcinoma. CDR1 and CDR2 (germline): MNHNY, SVGAGI (reference sequence). V lost 2 bases to trimming and J lost 7 bases, with 17 bases between them. CDR3 length: 16 amino acids. The time point was: blood 2 weeks post-SBRT. Treatment specified: 15 Gy SBRT to primary tumor, nephrectomy 4 weeks later. The table came from immunoSEQ multiplex PCR; TCRdb's copy has only in-frame clones and leaves some out. The sample has about 58,000 clones, roughly 79% seen once. V is TRBV6-6 and J is TRBJ2-2; TRBD1 or TRBD2 may be the D gene (5 bases each). The material sequenced was blood, taken from a patient whose treatment included radiotherapy and nephrectomy. This sequence was found in a man aged 55 to 70 with renal cell carcinoma. The CDR3 bases are TGTGCCAGCAGTTACGACGGGGCCCAGGAAAGCGGGGAGCTGTTTTTT. Its protein product is CASSYDGAQESGELFF.